The 20 T cell receptor beta chains given below trace back to one sample, sequenced in a study of T-cell reconstitution after alpha-beta-depleted transplantation in children. This sample's TCRbeta library carried unique molecular identifier barcodes. TCRdb re-called the PCR reads with MiXCR, one entry per CDR3 protein. The table includes approximately 510,000 distinct CDR3 sequences, roughly 18% detected once. The material sequenced was PBMCs from the stem cell graft donor, taken from the stem cell graft. These receptors were collected from a human donor who donated a stem cell graft to a child with acute lymphoblastic leukemia.

This clonotype was seen only a few times. This chain connects TRBV15 to TRBJ2-2; 10 bases fit TRBD1. This CDR3 comprises 16 residues. J lost 5 bases, V lost 5 bases, and 8 bases had no gene match. Germline V lookup: CDR1 LNHNV, CDR2 YYDKDF (reference sequence). The CDR3 spells CATSRTGTGVTGELFF. In DNA, the CDR3 is TGTGCCACCAGCCGCACCGGGACAGGGGTGACCGGGGAGCTGTTTTTT.

A few counts support this clonotype. This chain uses TRBV7-9 with TRBJ2-7; a possible D gene is TRBD1 (5 bases). V was pared by 5 bases and J by 4 bases, with 15 bases between. CDR1 and CDR2 (germline): SEHNR, FQNEAQ (reference sequence). CDR3 length equals 14 residues. The CDR3 region is CASSPNRFGYEQYF. The DNA of the CDR3 is TGTGCCAGCAGCCCAAACAGGTTTGGATACGAGCAGTACTTC.

There are a few counts of this clonotype. The chain recombines TRBV9 with TRBJ2-3; a possible D gene is TRBD2 (5 bases). The germline V gene has CDR1 SGDLS and CDR2 YYNGEE. The CDR3 length is 13 residues. V was cut by 3 bases and J by 2 bases, with 7 bases left in between. CDR3 sequence (DNA): TGTGCCAGCAGCGGCGGGCCCACAGATACGCAGTATTTT. Protein product: CASSGGPTDTQYF.

The chain employs TRBV5-1 and TRBJ2-2, with D possibly TRBD2 on 5 matching bases. The length of the CDR3 is 16 residues. Germline CDR1 reads SGHRS; CDR2 reads YFSETQ. Trimming left V 6 bases short and J 0 bases short, with 15 bases between. The CDR3 nucleotides are TGCGCCAGCACCTTTCTCCCGCGGGCGAACACCGGGGAGCTGTTTTTT. It codes for CASTFLPRANTGELFF.

The V and J genes are TRBV20-1 and TRBJ1-1; D perhaps matches TRBD1 (5 bases). Germline CDR1 DFQATT, CDR2 SNEGSKA (reference sequence). V lost 1 base and J lost 5, with 14 bases in between. The CDR3 length is 14 residues. The CDR3 nucleotides read TGCAGTGCTAGAGGGGAAGACAGAAGGACTGAAGCTTTCTTT. Translation: CSARGEDRRTEAFF.

This chain connects TRBV20-1 to TRBJ2-1; D remains ambiguous. V dropped 1 base and J dropped 7 bases, with 14 bases sitting between them. This CDR3 region has 14 residues. Germline V gene data show CDR1 as DFQATT and CDR2 as SNEGSKA (reference sequence). CDR3 sequence reads: CSARALLRRNEQFF. Here the CDR3 DNA reads TGCAGTGCTAGAGCCCTACTTAGGCGGAATGAGCAGTTCTTC.

This clonotype was seen a few times. The chain uses TRBV7-8 and TRBJ2-1; possibly TRBD1 or TRBD2 for D (5 bases each). Germline CDR1 and CDR2: SGHVS and FQNEAQ. Trimming removed 8 bases at V and 3 bases at J, with 14 bases between. This CDR3 is 14 amino acids long. The CDR3 reads CASVFRENYNEQFF. DNA for the CDR3: TGTGCCAGCGTCTTCAGGGAGAACTACAATGAGCAGTTCTTC.

This clonotype was picked up a small number of times. This rearrangement joins TRBV7-8 to TRBJ2-7; 10 nucleotides align to TRBD2. J lost 7 bases, V lost 2 bases, and 14 bases had no gene match. Germline CDR1 and CDR2: SGHVS and FQNEAQ. The CDR3 has 17 residues. This chain's CDR3 is CASSLTLAGPRAEEQYF. CDR3 DNA: TGTGCCAGCAGCTTAACACTAGCGGGGCCCCGGGCAGAAGAGCAGTACTTC.

This clonotype has a handful of counts. The rearrangement joins TRBV4-2 to TRBJ1-1, with 10 bases that match TRBD1. CDR3 length: 17 amino acids. V lost 0 bases, J lost 0 bases, and 4 bases stayed unmatched. Germline V CDR1 and CDR2: LGHNA, YNFKEQ. The CDR3 DNA is TGTGCCAGCAGCCAAGATGGGACAGGGGCGGTGAACACTGAAGCTTTCTTT. Translation: CASSQDGTGAVNTEAFF.

This clonotype occurred a few times. The rearrangement links TRBV29-1 to TRBJ1-2; D gene uncertain. Trimming pared 2 bases from V and 10 bases from J, leaving 14 bases between. Germline V gene lookup returns CDR1 SQVTM and CDR2 ANQGSEA. The CDR3 length is 12 residues. The CDR3 bases are TGCAGCGTTGAACCCAGCCTCAACGCCTACACCTTC. It is translated as CSVEPSLNAYTF.

Only a few counts were recorded for this clonotype. The chain couples TRBV29-1 to TRBJ2-1; TRBD2 might be the D (7 bases). There are 16 residues in the CDR3. The germline V gene encodes CDR1 SQVTM and CDR2 ANQGSEA. V lost 2 bases to trimming and J lost 4 bases, with 18 bases between them. CDR3 region: CSVERGGGLRYNEQFF. The CDR3 DNA sequence: TGCAGCGTTGAAAGGGGAGGGGGACTACGATACAATGAGCAGTTCTTC.

The chain couples TRBV7-7 to TRBJ2-1; D may be TRBD2 (5 bases). The CDR3 is 15 amino acids. Germline V gene sequence: CDR1 SSHAT, CDR2 FNYEAQ (reference sequence). The germline V and J ends were trimmed by 5 bases and 9 bases, with 20 bases remaining between them. The CDR3 spells CASSTGSGIGTEQFF. CDR3 DNA sequence: TGTGCCAGCAGCACGGGCTCGGGGATAGGCACTGAGCAGTTCTTC.

V is TRBV7-3 and J is TRBJ2-1; no reliable D call. The CDR3 is 15 residues long. Germline V gives CDR1 SGHTA, CDR2 FQGTGA. V was pared by 10 bases and J by 0 bases, with 16 bases between. The CDR3 is CATQLGPSSYNEQFF. DNA for the CDR3: TGTGCCACCCAGCTAGGCCCGAGCTCCTACAATGAGCAGTTCTTC. The full variable domain, completed using reference TRBV7-3 and TRBJ2-1, is GAGVSQTPSNKVTEKGKYVELRCDPISGHTALYWYRQSLGQGPEFLIYFQGTGAADDSGLPNDRFFAVRPEGSVSTLKIQRTERGDSAVYLCATQLGPSSYNEQFFGPGTRLTVL.

The rearrangement joins TRBV27 to TRBJ2-7; perhaps TRBD1 as D (5 bases). The germline CDR1 and CDR2 sequences are MNHEY and SMNVEV (reference sequence). Trimming shortened V by 4 bases and J by 6 bases, and 13 bases separated the two germline ends. The CDR3 totals 13 residues. CDR3 loop: CASSSIRGGEQYF. In nucleotides, the CDR3 is TGTGCCAGCAGTTCCATTAGGGGCGGCGAGCAGTACTTC.

This clonotype turned up a few times. The chain uses TRBV12-3 or TRBV12-4 and TRBJ1-5; a weak D match, TRBD1 (5 bases). The CDR3 is 15 residues long. V dropped 5 bases and J dropped 5 bases, with 16 bases sitting between them. The CDR3 DNA follows: TGTGCCAGCAGTCCCTTCGTGGGGACTGATCAGCCCCAGCATTTT. This translates into CASSPFVGTDQPQHF.

This clonotype has more than one count but fewer than ten. This rearrangement joins TRBV12-3 or TRBV12-4 to TRBJ1-3; D gene unclear. Trimming removed 10 bases from V and 4 bases from J, with 23 bases in between. The CDR3 runs to 16 residues. Here the CDR3 DNA reads TGTGCCACCTCGGAGGAACCCACTAGGCGAGGAAACACCATATATTTT. It specifies CATSEEPTRRGNTIYF.

This clonotype appeared a single time. The chain combines TRBV2 with TRBJ2-2; no reliable D call. V was pared by 6 bases and J by 6 bases, with 14 bases between. CDR1 and CDR2 from the germline V gene are SNHLY and FYNNEI. The CDR3 is made up of 14 amino acids. CDR3 DNA sequence: TGTGCCAGCAGAAGCTTCGGCGAGGCCGGGGAGCTGTTTTTT. It is translated as CASRSFGEAGELFF.

This chain links TRBV20-1 with TRBJ1-3, with unresolved D. The CDR3 runs to 16 residues. Germline lookup yields CDR1 DFQATT and CDR2 SNEGSKA (reference sequence). Trimming cost V 1 base and J 2 bases, with 15 bases left between them. As DNA, the CDR3 is TGCAGTGCTAGAGTTCAAGAGGGAGCCCCTGGAAACACCATATATTTT. Its translation is CSARVQEGAPGNTIYF.

This clonotype was observed a few times. The genes are TRBV12-3 or TRBV12-4 and TRBJ2-1, with D possibly TRBD2 on 6 matching bases. The CDR3 spans 11 residues. The V end was cut by 7 bases, the J end by 5 bases, with 6 bases between. Here the CDR3 DNA reads TGTGCCAGCACGGGGGACAATGAGCAGTTCTTC. It specifies CASTGDNEQFF.

This sequence joins TRBV20-1 and TRBJ2-7, with 10 bases aligning to TRBD1. This CDR3 region has 13 residues. Germline-derived CDR1 and CDR2 are DFQATT and SNEGSKA (reference sequence). The trim removed 4 bases at V and 5 bases at J, leaving 5 bases unmatched. The CDR3 reads CSATGQGRDEQYF. In DNA, the CDR3 is TGCAGTGCTACGGGACAGGGGAGGGACGAGCAGTACTTC.